One and the same sample provided the 31 T cell receptor beta chains below, sequenced in a study of cytomegalovirus exposure and HLA in healthy donors (dated by TCRdb to about 2017). Receptor libraries were prepared by the immunoSEQ multiplex PCR assay. For the multiplex PCR, a mixture combining 60 forward primers for TCR Vbeta segments and 13 reverse primers for TCR Jbeta segments was used. TCRdb's version of the immuneACCESS table is confined to in-frame rearrangements and falls short of the full clone set. An unresolved V gene accounts for under half of the shortfall where checked; the remainder is of unknown origin. The sample table shows approximately 150,000 clones, and approximately 83% are seen once. The ten largest clones represent approximately 3% of the sample. The source material was PBMCs. The receptors originated from a male donor in good health and CMV-seronegative.

This clone showed up just a few times. The chain employs TRBV6-4 and TRBJ1-2; D gene ambiguous. V dropped 3 bases and J dropped 4 bases, with 9 bases sitting between them. CDR3 length: 13 residues. Germline V gives CDR1 MRHNA, CDR2 SNTAGT. The CDR3: CASSEGEAYGYTF. Here the CDR3 DNA reads TGTGCCAGCAGTGAAGGTGAGGCCTATGGCTACACCTTC.

This chain joins TRBV18 and TRBJ1-1; D possibly corresponds to TRBD1 (5 bases). The CDR3 has 11 residues. V was cut by 6 bases and J by 10 bases, with 12 bases left in between. Germline CDR1 is KGHSH and CDR2 is LQKENI. This chain's CDR3 is CASSGGNRAFF. CDR3 DNA: TGTGCCAGCTCCGGGGGGAACCGAGCTTTCTTT.

The gene calls are TRBV6-1 and TRBJ2-5; D is unclear. The J call is doubtful: the DNA matches TRBJ2-7 better. In germline, CDR1 is MNHNS, CDR2 SASEGT. This CDR3 region has 14 residues. CDR3 coding DNA: TGTGCCAGCAGTGAAATGGCGGAAGTTTACGAGCAGTACTTC. This sequence encodes CASSEMAEVYEQYF.

The V gene is TRBV28, the J gene TRBJ1-4; possibly TRBD1 for D (6 bases). Germline CDR1 is MDHEN and CDR2 is SYDVKM. This CDR3 is 16 amino acids long. The germline V and J ends were trimmed by 7 bases and 3 bases, with 18 bases remaining between them. CDR3: CASTLGGGSANEKLFF. CDR3 sequence (DNA): TGTGCCAGCACCCTAGGGGGGGGAAGCGCTAATGAAAAACTGTTTTTT.

Concerning this clone: At one of its ends the junction is not consistent with the germline gene, which may arise from a read error. The chain combines TRBV10-2 with TRBJ2-3, with D possibly being TRBD2 (5 bases). Germline lookup yields CDR1 WSHSY and CDR2 SAAADI. The CDR3 totals 12 residues. This CDR3 is CASRLGTRDPSF. CDR3 DNA: TGCGCCAGCAGGCTAGGCACTAGGGATCCCTCTTTT.

The genes are TRBV6-5 and TRBJ1-1; 7 bases fit TRBD1. The CDR3 is made up of 15 amino acids. Germline CDR1 reads MNHEY; CDR2 reads SVGAGI. Trimming removed 6 bases from V and 1 base from J; junction bases left unmatched: 8. The CDR3 DNA follows: TGTGCCAGCAGACCTCACAGGGGATGGAACACTGAAGCTTTCTTT. This codes for CASRPHRGWNTEAFF.

In its sample, this clone was seen a few times. The rearrangement uses TRBV14 and TRBJ2-1, with 7 positions matching TRBD1. In germline, CDR1 is SGHDN, CDR2 FVKESK. This CDR3 comprises 13 residues. Losses at the gene ends were 7 bases for V and 3 bases for J; bases not matched to a gene: 3. This chain's CDR3 is CASNRDSYNEQFF. In DNA form, the CDR3 reads TGTGCCAGCAACCGGGACAGCTACAATGAGCAGTTCTTC. Full variable domain (missing parts from reference TRBV14 and TRBJ2-1): EAGVTQFPSHSVIEKGQTVTLRCDPISGHDNLYWYRRVMGKEIKFLLHFVKESKQDESGMPNNRFLAERTGGTYSTLKVQPAELEDSGVYFCASNRDSYNEQFFGPGTRLTVL.

The rearrangement links TRBV7-8 to TRBJ2-1, with D possibly TRBD1 on 5 matching bases. This CDR3 region has 12 residues. Germline V gene data show CDR1 as SGHVS and CDR2 as FQNEAQ. Trimming removed 1 base at V and 14 bases at J, with 12 bases between. In nucleotides, the CDR3 is TGTGCCAGCAGCTTAGGTTTAGGGGTGGAGTTCTTC. Encoded protein: CASSLGLGVEFF.

As concerns this clone: Distinct nucleotide sequences in the sample also encode this CDR3. The CDR3 coding sequence is TGCGCCAGCAGCTTGGCACAGGGCAGGGAGACCCAGTACTTC. As protein: CASSLAQGRETQYF. This sequence joins TRBV5-1 and TRBJ2-5; D is possibly TRBD1 (6 bases). Trimming removed 0 bases at V and 5 bases at J, with 11 bases between. CDR3 length equals 14 residues. CDR1 SGHRS and CDR2 YFSETQ come from the germline V gene.

The chain combines TRBV15 with TRBJ2-1; tentatively, D is TRBD1 (6 bases). Germline V gene lookup returns CDR1 LNHNV and CDR2 YYDKDF (reference sequence). CDR3 length: 14 amino acids. Trimming stripped 5 bases from V and 3 bases from J, with 11 bases between. In DNA form, the CDR3 reads TGTGCCACCAGCTACACAGGGTACTACAATGAGCAGTTCTTC. As protein: CATSYTGYYNEQFF.

V gene TRBV4-3 combines with J gene TRBJ2-7, with TRBD2 matching 9 bases. Germline V lookup: CDR1 LGHNA, CDR2 YSLEER. The V and J ends lost 1 base and 0 bases, in that order; junction bases with no gene match: 4. The CDR3 has 16 amino acids. CDR3 amino acids: CASSQGLAGSSYEQYF. Here the CDR3 DNA reads TGCGCCAGCAGCCAAGGGCTAGCGGGGAGCTCCTACGAGCAGTACTTC.

A note on this clone: One end of the junction does not line up with germline, which may come from a read error. This chain connects TRBV7-9 to TRBJ1-5; 7 bases fit TRBD1. In germline, CDR1 is SEHNR, CDR2 FQNEAQ (reference sequence). The length of the CDR3 is 16 residues. CDR3 loop: CSSSSSDREVNQPQHF. The CDR3 DNA reads TGTTCCAGCAGCTCCTCAGACAGGGAGGTCAATCAGCCCCAGCATTTT.

The genes are TRBV5-1 and TRBJ2-3; a possible D gene is TRBD2 (5 bases). This CDR3 spans 14 amino acids. The V end was cut by 1 base, the J end by 0 bases, with 6 bases between. Germline values: CDR1 SGHRS, CDR2 YFSETQ. CDR3 bases: TGCGCCAGCAGCTTGAGCGGTAGCACAGATACGCAGTATTTT. As protein: CASSLSGSTDTQYF.

The chain is built from TRBV29-1 and TRBJ1-5; D is perhaps TRBD1 (5 bases). Trimming stripped 4 bases from V and 3 bases from J, with 10 bases between. Germline V lookup: CDR1 SQVTM, CDR2 ANQGSEA. The CDR3 has 13 residues. This CDR3 reads CSVALQDNQPQHF. The CDR3 bases are TGCAGCGTTGCTTTACAGGACAATCAGCCCCAGCATTTT.

This clone was seen only a few times. The chain combines TRBV5-1 with TRBJ2-5; a weak D match, TRBD1 (6 bases). CDR3 length equals 15 residues. V gave up 0 bases and J gave up 4 bases, with 13 bases separating them. CDR1 is SGHRS, CDR2 YFSETQ, per germline. This CDR3 is CASSLADRIGETQYF. The CDR3 region has the DNA TGCGCCAGCAGCTTGGCCGACAGGATAGGAGAGACCCAGTACTTC.

This rearrangement joins TRBV6-6 to TRBJ1-3; possibly TRBD1 for D (5 bases). This CDR3 spans 15 amino acids. Deletions cut 5 bases from V and 0 bases from J, with 11 bases between. From germline, CDR1 is MNHNY and CDR2 SVGAGI (reference sequence). Here the CDR3 reads CASSETVLSGNTIYF. Here the CDR3 DNA reads TGTGCCAGCAGTGAGACAGTCCTCTCTGGAAACACCATATATTTT.

The V and J genes are TRBV15 and TRBJ2-5; D may be TRBD2 (5 bases). In germline, CDR1 is LNHNV, CDR2 YYDKDF (reference sequence). With 2 bases removed from V and 4 bases from J, the gap between germline ends came to 11 bases. This CDR3 comprises 14 residues. Here the CDR3 reads CATSRQTAGETQYF. CDR3 DNA: TGTGCCACCAGCAGACAGACGGCGGGAGAGACCCAGTACTTC.

This chain links TRBV30 with TRBJ1-1, with D tentatively TRBD1 (5 bases). The germline gives CDR1 GTSNPN, CDR2 SVGIG (reference sequence). The length of the CDR3 is 15 residues. Trimming pared 4 bases from V and 0 bases from J, leaving 15 bases between. The CDR3 sequence: CAWTSLGLMNTEAFF. The CDR3 DNA follows: TGTGCCTGGACCAGCTTGGGACTGATGAACACTGAAGCTTTCTTT. The variable domain in full, completed from reference TRBV30 and TRBJ1-1, reads SQTIHQWPATLVQPVGSPLSLECTVEGTSNPNLYWYRQAAGRGLQLLFYSVGIGQISSEVPQNLSASRPQDRQFILSSKKLLLSDSGFYLCAWTSLGLMNTEAFFGQGTRLTVV.

This clone is a singleton in its sample. V and J are TRBV2 and TRBJ2-7, with 10 bases identical to TRBD2. The V gene end was trimmed by 5 bases and the J gene end by 2 bases; junction bases not matched to a gene: 9. CDR3 length: 16 residues. Per germline, CDR1 SNHLY and CDR2 FYNNEI. As DNA, the CDR3 is TGTGCCAGCAGTCCTAGCGGGAGCCTCAGGACCTACGAGCAGTACTTC. It translates to CASSPSGSLRTYEQYF. Full variable domain (missing parts from reference TRBV2 and TRBJ2-7): EPEVTQTPSHQVTQMGQEVILRCVPISNHLYFYWYRQILGQKVEFLVSFYNNEISEKSEIFDDQFSVERPDGSNFTLKIRSTKLEDSAMYFCASSPSGSLRTYEQYFGPGTRLTVT.

This clone was seen a handful of times. The rearrangement joins TRBV6-1 to TRBJ1-2; D not certain. Per germline, CDR1 MNHNS and CDR2 SASEGT. The CDR3 extends over 13 amino acids. The V and J ends lost 7 bases and 7 bases respectively, with 16 bases between them. The CDR3 DNA sequence: TGTGCCAGCATGGTTACGATCTCGGGTGGCTACACCTTC. Translation gives CASMVTISGGYTF.

This clone was picked up one time. V is TRBV7-3 and J is TRBJ1-2; 9 bases map to TRBD1. The CDR3 sequence is 18 residues long. Trimming removed 2 bases from V and 6 bases from J; junction bases left unmatched: 16. CDR1 is SGHTA and CDR2 is FQGTGA in the germline V gene. The CDR3 region is CASSLDPPPGQGRDGYTF. The CDR3 bases are TGTGCCAGCAGCTTAGACCCTCCGCCGGGACAGGGAAGGGATGGCTACACCTTC.

The rearrangement links TRBV7-9 to TRBJ1-1; 11 positions agree with TRBD1. Trimming removed 5 bases from V and 2 bases from J; junction bases left unmatched: 4. The CDR3 totals 15 residues. Germline CDR1 reads SEHNR; CDR2 reads FQNEAQ (reference sequence). This CDR3 reads CASSIGQGANTEAFF. The CDR3 coding sequence is TGTGCCAGCAGCATCGGACAGGGGGCTAACACTGAAGCTTTCTTT.

CDR3 residues: CASSAQGLSSPLHF. Here the CDR3 DNA reads TGTGCCAGCAGCGCGCAGGGTTTAAGTTCACCCCTCCACTTT. The chain uses TRBV9 and TRBJ1-6, with D maybe TRBD1 (5 bases). The CDR3 length is 14 residues. Deletions cut 3 bases from V and 9 bases from J, with 13 bases between. The germline V gene has CDR1 SGDLS and CDR2 YYNGEE.

The gene calls are TRBV7-2 and TRBJ2-1; 8 nucleotides align to TRBD2. This CDR3 contains 16 residues. V was pared by 1 base and J by 2 bases, with 4 bases of the junction left unmatched. Germline loops: CDR1 SGHTA, CDR2 FQGNSA. CDR3 sequence: CASSLDRLAPYNEQFF. The CDR3 DNA sequence: TGTGCCAGCAGCTTAGACCGACTAGCGCCCTACAATGAGCAGTTCTTC.

On this clone: This sample also contains other DNA sequences that code for the same CDR3. The gene calls are TRBV5-1 and TRBJ1-1, with TRBD1 matching over 7 bases. V was clipped by 3 bases and J by 3 bases; unmatched bases: 2. Germline CDR1 SGHRS, CDR2 YFSETQ. CDR3 length: 13 residues. The CDR3 protein is CASSSTGDTEAFF. The CDR3 nucleotides read TGCGCCAGCAGCTCAACAGGGGACACTGAAGCTTTCTTT. The full variable domain, its missing parts supplied by reference TRBV5-1 and TRBJ1-1, is KAGVTQTPRYLIKTRGQQVTLSCSPISGHRSVSWYQQTPGQGLQFLFEYFSETQRNKGNFPGRFSGRQFSNSRSEMNVSTLELGDSALYLCASSSTGDTEAFFGQGTRLTVV.

The J gene is TRBJ2-1, the V gene TRBV30; 10 bases are shared with TRBD2. The junction had 6 bases not matched to a gene; V was cut back by 0 bases and J by 7 bases. The CDR3 loop spans 15 amino acids. Germline V lookup: CDR1 GTSNPN, CDR2 SVGIG (reference sequence). The CDR3 nucleotides are TGTGCCTGGAGTGTAACCAGCGGGAGGGATAATGAGCAGTTCTTC. Encoded protein: CAWSVTSGRDNEQFF. Looking up the rest from reference TRBV30 and TRBJ2-1 gives the full variable domain: SQTIHQWPATLVQPVGSPLSLECTVEGTSNPNLYWYRQAAGRGLQLLFYSVGIGQISSEVPQNLSASRPQDRQFILSSKKLLLSDSGFYLCAWSVTSGRDNEQFFGPGTRLTVL.

The CDR3 DNA is TGTGCCTCCATGAGCTCCTACGAGCAGTACTTC. This codes for CASMSSYEQYF. The rearrangement uses TRBV10-3 and TRBJ2-7; D is unclear. This CDR3 spans 11 amino acids. With 11 bases removed from V and 0 bases from J, the gap between germline ends came to 8 bases. Germline CDR1 is ENHRY and CDR2 is SYGVKD.

V usage is TRBV27 and J usage is TRBJ1-6; 9 bases are shared with TRBD1. In germline, CDR1 is MNHEY, CDR2 SMNVEV (reference sequence). The CDR3 totals 15 residues. Unmatched junction bases numbered 1, after V lost 4 bases and J lost 3 bases. This CDR3 reads CASSSTGGYNSPLHF. CDR3 DNA sequence: TGTGCCAGCAGTTCGACAGGGGGCTATAATTCACCCCTCCACTTT.

Only one count was recorded for this clone. The chain links TRBV27 to TRBJ1-1; D may be TRBD1 (6 bases). This CDR3 contains 13 residues. Looked up from germline, CDR1 is MNHEY and CDR2 is SMNVEV (reference sequence). V gave up 2 bases and J gave up 4 bases, with 8 bases separating them. The CDR3 loop reads CASSLEGGTEAFF. The CDR3 DNA sequence: TGTGCCAGCAGTTTAGAAGGGGGCACTGAAGCTTTCTTT.

The rearrangement uses TRBV7-3 and TRBJ2-1; TRBD2 agrees at 8 bases. V gave up 5 bases and J gave up 7 bases; unmatched junction bases: 7. The length of the CDR3 is 14 residues. Germline CDR1 reads SGHTA; CDR2 reads FQGTGA. CDR3 amino acids: CASSLSGGGNEQFF. CDR3 sequence (DNA): TGTGCCAGCAGCCTCTCCGGGGGGGGAAATGAGCAGTTCTTC. Full variable domain (outside the CDR3, taken from reference TRBV7-3 and TRBJ2-1): GAGVSQTPSNKVTEKGKYVELRCDPISGHTALYWYRQSLGQGPEFLIYFQGTGAADDSGLPNDRFFAVRPEGSVSTLKIQRTERGDSAVYLCASSLSGGGNEQFFGPGTRLTVL.

The chain carries TRBV9 and TRBJ2-5; 8 bases fit TRBD1. Matching the DNA end better, TRBJ2-7 makes the J call doubtful. CDR1 is SGDLS and CDR2 is YYNGEE in the germline V gene. The length of the CDR3 is 14 residues. This chain's CDR3 is CASSVAGTGYEQYF. The DNA of the CDR3 is TGTGCCAGCAGCGTAGCCGGGACAGGCTACGAGCAGTACTTC.